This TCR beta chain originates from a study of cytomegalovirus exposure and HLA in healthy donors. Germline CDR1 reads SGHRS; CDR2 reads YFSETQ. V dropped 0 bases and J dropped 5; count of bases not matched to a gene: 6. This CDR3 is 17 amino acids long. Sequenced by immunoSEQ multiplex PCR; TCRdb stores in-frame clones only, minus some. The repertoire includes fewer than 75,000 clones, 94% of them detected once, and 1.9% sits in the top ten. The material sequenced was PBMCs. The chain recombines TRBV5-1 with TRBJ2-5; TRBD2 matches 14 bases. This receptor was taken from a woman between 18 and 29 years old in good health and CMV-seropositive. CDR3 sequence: CASSLERGLAGEETQYF. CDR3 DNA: TGCGCCAGCAGCTTGGAAAGGGGACTAGCGGGAGAGGAGACCCAGTACTTC.